These 11 T cell receptor beta chains came from one sample sequenced in a study of blood T cell repertoires in COVID-19. The method was immunoSEQ multiplex PCR; TCRdb's version includes in-frame clones alone and lacks a portion of them. The table shows fewer than 350,000 clones, with approximately 87% occurring only once. Source material: peripheral blood. The receptors were sampled from a woman in her twenties or thirties with COVID-19, enrolled during active disease.

Here the CDR3 DNA reads TGTGCCAGAAGCTGGACGACAGGGATCGGGGATCAGCCCCAGCATTTT. This sequence encodes CARSWTTGIGDQPQHF. The J gene is TRBJ1-5, the V gene TRBV5-3; 7 bases match TRBD1. TRBV5-3 is noted as an ORF with a role that remains uncertain. Trimming removed 3 bases from V and 5 bases from J; junction bases left unmatched: 11. The CDR3 is made up of 16 amino acids.

This clone was seen only once. J is TRBJ1-3 and V is TRBV5-1; 9 nucleotides line up with TRBD1. J lost 2 bases, V lost 5 bases, and 5 bases had no gene match. Germline V gives CDR1 SGHRS, CDR2 YFSETQ. This CDR3 has 15 residues. CDR3 amino acids: CASSRQGGAGNTIYF. The CDR3 DNA sequence: TGCGCCAGCAGTCGACAGGGGGGAGCTGGAAACACCATATATTTT.

This sequence joins TRBV5-1 and TRBJ2-7; the D gene is possibly TRBD2 (6 bases). Trimming took off 4 bases at V and 4 bases at J, with 15 bases between the two ends. This CDR3 spans 14 amino acids. Germline CDR1 is SGHRS and CDR2 is YFSETQ. CDR3 residues: CASSPPGGVYEQYF. In DNA, the CDR3 is TGCGCCAGCAGCCCGCCTGGAGGGGTTTACGAGCAGTACTTC.

The V call is TRBV19, the J call TRBJ1-1; D is perhaps TRBD1 (6 bases). Germline V gives CDR1 LNHDA, CDR2 SQIVND (reference sequence). Between the trimmed V and J ends, which lost 9 bases and 8 bases, there was a span of 19 bases. There are 13 residues in the CDR3. CDR3 in amino acids: CASLHPQGTEAFF. CDR3 DNA sequence: TGTGCCAGCCTTCATCCCCAAGGGACAGAAGCTTTCTTT.

This chain joins TRBV18 and TRBJ1-4; 7 positions agree with TRBD1. Trimming at V came to 5 bases and at J to 8 bases, leaving 11 bases not matched to a gene. The CDR3 has 15 residues. The germline gives CDR1 KGHSH, CDR2 LQKENI. The CDR3 reads CASSTSQGTVEKLFF. The CDR3 DNA reads as TGTGCCAGCTCAACCTCACAGGGGACGGTGGAAAAACTGTTTTTT. Combining the CDR3 with reference TRBV18 and TRBJ1-4 gives the whole variable domain NAGVMQNPRHLVRRRGQEARLRCSPMKGHSHVYWYRQLPEEGLKFMVYLQKENIIDESGMPKERFSAEFPKEGPSILRIQQVVRGDSAAYFCASSTSQGTVEKLFFGSGTQLSVL.

The chain couples TRBV5-1 to TRBJ1-2, with D unresolved. Germline CDR1 reads SGHRS; CDR2 reads YFSETQ. This CDR3 spans 14 amino acids. The V end was cut by 4 bases, the J end by 4 bases, with 14 bases between. CDR3 loop: CASSPAGMAYGYTF. The CDR3 DNA is TGCGCCAGCAGCCCTGCGGGGATGGCCTATGGCTACACCTTC.

The CDR3 spells CASSEGQGVNTIYF. The CDR3 DNA reads as TGTGCCAGCAGTGAGGGACAGGGGGTGAACACCATATATTTT. V is TRBV6-1 and J is TRBJ1-3, with 11 bases matching TRBD1. CDR3 length equals 14 residues. V lost 3 bases to trimming and J lost 7 bases; unmatched junction nucleotides: 2. Per germline, CDR1 MNHNS and CDR2 SASEGT.

The chain employs TRBV27 and TRBJ2-1; D might be TRBD2 (5 bases). The CDR3 sequence is 14 residues long. Per the germline V gene, CDR1 is MNHEY and CDR2 is SMNVEV (reference sequence). Trimming took off 5 bases at V and 2 bases at J, with 10 bases between the two ends. The CDR3 DNA reads as TGTGCCAGCAGTCTCGAGGGCCCCTACAATGAGCAGTTCTTC. Translating it yields CASSLEGPYNEQFF.

This clone was counted once. The chain uses TRBV5-8 and TRBJ1-1; D not resolved. The germline CDR1 and CDR2 sequences are SGHTS and YDEGEE. V shed 2 bases and J shed 5 bases, with 7 bases lying between them. This CDR3 spans 12 amino acids. The CDR3 is CASSFGGTEAFF. CDR3 DNA sequence: TGTGCCAGCAGCTTCGGCGGTACTGAAGCTTTCTTT.

The J gene is TRBJ1-2, the V gene TRBV6-1; D call uncertain. The CDR3 loop spans 14 amino acids. With 2 bases removed from V and 4 bases from J, the gap between germline ends came to 11 bases. Germline CDR1 and CDR2: MNHNS and SASEGT. The DNA for the CDR3 is TGTGCCAGCAGTGAATTGGAGGCCAGCTATGGCTACACCTTC. Protein sequence: CASSELEASYGYTF.

This clone has only one observation. The chain uses TRBV10-2 and TRBJ1-5; tentatively, D is TRBD1 (5 bases). From germline, CDR1 is WSHSY and CDR2 SAAADI. V was trimmed by 6 bases and J by 4 bases, leaving 10 bases between them. The CDR3 consists of 13 residues. This chain's CDR3 is CASSHQGNQPQHF. CDR3 DNA sequence: TGCGCCAGCAGCCACCAGGGTAATCAGCCCCAGCATTTT.